This T cell receptor beta chain was retrieved from a study of immune evolution from preneoplasia to lung adenocarcinoma. Here immunoSEQ multiplex PCR was the method, and the copy in TCRdb shows in-frame clones only, minus some. The sample yields some 15,000 clones, 65% to 90% seen once. Germline CDR1 and CDR2: SGHTA and FQGNSA. Trimming removed 3 bases at V and 0 bases at J, with 8 bases between. The CDR3 spans 15 residues. The chain recombines TRBV7-2 with TRBJ2-2; D perhaps matches TRBD1 (5 bases). The receptor was isolated from a donor at least 70 years old with lung adenocarcinoma. The specimen was FFPE lung adenocarcinoma in situ tissue. CDR3 amino acids: CASSFGQTNTGELFF. The CDR3, as DNA: TGTGCCAGCAGCTTTGGACAAACGAACACCGGGGAGCTGTTTTTT.